These 12 T cell receptor beta chains were all obtained from the same sample, sequenced in a study of blood T cell repertoires in COVID-19. Produced via immunoSEQ multiplex PCR; TCRdb's table is partial and in-frame only. Of about 200,000 clones in the sample, 70% to 90% were seen once. Source material: peripheral blood. The receptor source for this set is a woman aged 80 or older with acute or convalescent COVID-19.

The rearrangement joins TRBV5-6 to TRBJ2-5; maybe TRBD2 (5 bases). CDR3 length: 15 amino acids. Germline V gene lookup returns CDR1 SGHDT and CDR2 YYEEEE. V gave up 0 bases and J gave up 3 bases, with 12 bases separating them. The CDR3 DNA is TGTGCCAGCAGCTTGGGTTTAACGCGGGAAGAGACCCAGTACTTC. The encoded protein is CASSLGLTREETQYF. Variable domain in full (rest from reference TRBV5-6 and TRBJ2-5): DAGVTQSPTHLIKTRGQQVTLRCSPKSGHDTVSWYQQALGQGPQFIFQYYEEEERQRGNFPDRFSGHQFPNYSSELNVNALLLGDSALYLCASSLGLTREETQYFGPGTRLLVL.

The chain has TRBV4-3 and TRBJ2-7, with D possibly TRBD1 on 6 matching bases. CDR3 size: 15 residues. V shed 0 bases and J shed 0 bases, with 9 bases lying between them. Per germline, CDR1 LGHNA and CDR2 YSLEER. CDR3 amino acids: CASSQDRGYSYEQYF. The CDR3 nucleotides are TGCGCCAGCAGCCAAGATAGGGGGTACTCCTACGAGCAGTACTTC.

The DNA for the CDR3 is TGTGCCTGGAGTGAGGAGGGGGCAAGTGGCTACACCTTC. Translation gives CAWSEEGASGYTF. The J gene is TRBJ1-2, the V gene TRBV30; TRBD1 matches at 7 bases. V dropped 1 base and J dropped 7; count of bases not matched to a gene: 6. This CDR3 has 13 amino acids. CDR1 GTSNPN and CDR2 SVGIG come from the germline V gene (reference sequence).

The J gene is TRBJ2-3, the V gene TRBV18; 11 bases are a match to TRBD2. The CDR3 extends over 16 amino acids. V dropped 6 bases and J dropped 1; count of bases not matched to a gene: 6. CDR1 is KGHSH and CDR2 is LQKENI in the germline V gene. The CDR3 DNA reads as TGTGCCAGCTCTTCAGGACTAGCGGGTGGCACAGATACGCAGTATTTT. It yields the protein CASSSGLAGGTDTQYF. The full variable domain, with the rest looked up from reference TRBV18 and TRBJ2-3, is NAGVMQNPRHLVRRRGQEARLRCSPMKGHSHVYWYRQLPEEGLKFMVYLQKENIIDESGMPKERFSAEFPKEGPSILRIQQVVRGDSAAYFCASSSGLAGGTDTQYFGPGTRLTVL.

The chain couples TRBV24-1 to TRBJ2-1; D remains ambiguous. Germline V gene data show CDR1 as KGHDR and CDR2 as SFDVKD. The length of the CDR3 is 16 residues. Trimming left V 0 bases short and J 5 bases short, with 13 bases between. The CDR3 protein is CATSDLRRTEHNEQFF. CDR3 DNA: TGTGCCACCAGTGATTTGCGCAGAACAGAACACAATGAGCAGTTCTTC.

The V gene is TRBV9, the J gene TRBJ1-5; no reliable D call. The germline CDR1 and CDR2 sequences are SGDLS and YYNGEE. This CDR3 is 15 amino acids long. V gave up 0 bases and J gave up 2 bases, with 9 bases separating them. The CDR3 here is CASSVGGSRNQPQHF. CDR3 nucleotide sequence: TGTGCCAGCAGCGTAGGAGGAAGTCGCAATCAGCCCCAGCATTTT.

This sequence joins TRBV18 and TRBJ2-2, with D possibly matching TRBD2 (5 bases). CDR3 size: 14 residues. Trimming took off 3 bases at V and 5 bases at J, with 10 bases between the two ends. CDR1 is KGHSH, CDR2 LQKENI, per germline. CDR3 sequence: CASSPLGNTGELFF. CDR3 bases: TGTGCCAGCTCACCGCTCGGGAATACCGGGGAGCTGTTTTTT.

The chain recombines TRBV11-2 with TRBJ2-4; 8 bases line up with TRBD1. The CDR3 has 14 residues. Trimming took 3 bases from V and 7 from J; bases not matched to a gene: 5. Germline-derived CDR1 and CDR2 are SGHAT and FQNNGV. The CDR3 spells CASSFDRGGNIQYF. The DNA of the CDR3 is TGTGCCAGCAGCTTCGACAGGGGTGGCAACATTCAGTACTTC.

In this sample, this clone turned up once. V gene TRBV6-5 combines with J gene TRBJ2-3, with 11 bases identical to TRBD1. J was trimmed by 3 bases and V by 6 bases; bases with no gene match: 2. From germline, CDR1 is MNHEY and CDR2 SVGAGI. This CDR3 spans 14 amino acids. The CDR3: CASRDRGRTDTQYF. The CDR3 nucleotides are TGTGCCAGCAGGGACAGGGGGCGTACAGATACGCAGTATTTT.

The rearrangement links TRBV7-2 to TRBJ2-5, with D possibly TRBD2 on 6 matching bases. V was trimmed by 5 bases and J by 2 bases, leaving 15 bases between them. The CDR3 totals 15 residues. The germline V gene encodes CDR1 SGHTA and CDR2 FQGNSA. Here the CDR3 DNA reads TGTGCCAGCAGCGGACGAGGAGGGAGACAAGAGACCCAGTACTTC. Translating gives CASSGRGGRQETQYF.

V gene TRBV3-1 (or the pseudogene TRBV3-2) combines with J gene TRBJ2-5; TRBD2 matches 11 bases. With 3 bases clipped from V and 5 bases from J, the junction kept 8 bases outside the gene matches. CDR1 is LGHDT, CDR2 YNNKEL, per germline (reference sequence). The CDR3 is 16 residues long. The DNA for the CDR3 is TGTGCCAGCAGCCATGGGACGTCTAGCGGGAGGGAGACCCAGTACTTC. Translation: CASSHGTSSGRETQYF.

This sequence joins TRBV29-1 and TRBJ1-4; no definite D call. V lost 7 bases and J lost 8, with 17 bases in between. CDR1 and CDR2 from the germline V gene are SQVTM and ANQGSEA. CDR3 size: 13 residues. This CDR3 reads CSALEDTGEKLFF. CDR3 coding DNA: TGCAGCGCCCTTGAAGACACGGGAGAAAAACTGTTTTTT.